This TCR beta chain was found in a study of shared clonotypes between healthy human individuals. Study-wide results and limits: In contrast to clonotypes shared by all four donors, non-shared clonotypes had lower generation probabilities.

Donors were healthy HIV-negative adults without recent acute infections or vaccinations. A CD45RA-negative memory subset and a CD45RA+ naive subset were separated from the CD4+ cells. The assay was immunoSEQ multiplex PCR, and TCRdb's table has in-frame clones only and misses some. The data hold about 2.3 million clones, with around 90% observed a single time. In regard to this clone: Its target is not known.

CDR1 SEHNR and CDR2 FQNEAQ come from the germline V gene (reference sequence). Trimming removed 3 bases from V and 4 bases from J; junction bases left unmatched: 4. CDR3 size: 16 residues. The receptor was derived from a man aged 18 to 29 in good health. Some clones in this sample may be carry-over from other donors' samples. Sequenced sample: naive CD4+ T cells from PBMCs. Sample subset: CD45RA+ positively selected. V is TRBV7-9 and J is TRBJ1-5; 12 nucleotides align to TRBD1. CDR3 residues: CASSFGDRGLNQPQHF. The CDR3 coding sequence is TGTGCCAGCAGCTTTGGGGACAGGGGGCTTAATCAGCCCCAGCATTTT.